This T cell receptor beta chain was retrieved from a study of shared clonotypes between healthy human individuals. J lost 1 base, V lost 6 bases, and 4 bases had no gene match. The CDR3 totals 14 residues. CDR1 and CDR2 from the germline V gene are LNHDA and SQIVND (reference sequence). TCRdb's table, derived via immunoSEQ multiplex PCR, lists solely in-frame clones and lacks some. Of about 690,000 clones detected, 90% appear once; the ten largest clones hold about 34%. The TCR was taken from a man between 18 and 29 years old in good health. Some clones in this sample may be carry-over from other donors' samples. Material for sequencing was memory CD8+ T cells from PBMCs. Subset meaning: CD45RO+ cells pooled with CCR7-negative TemRA cells. This rearrangement joins TRBV19 to TRBJ2-7, with 9 nucleotides matching TRBD1. The CDR3 reads CASRPGQGSYEQYF. For the CDR3, the DNA is TGTGCCAGTAGACCGGGACAGGGATCCTACGAGCAGTACTTC.